This note documents a single TCR beta chain sequence. The repertoire was sequenced with immunoSEQ multiplex PCR; TCRdb's copy has only in-frame clones and lacks some. Here the sample spans more than 550,000 clones, 90% being singletons. Trimming removed 6 bases from V and 2 bases from J, with 14 bases in between. CDR1 is MNHEY and CDR2 is SMNVEV in the germline V gene (reference sequence). The CDR3 totals 15 residues. This sample stems from a study of shared clonotypes between healthy human individuals. The TCR was taken from a man between 18 and 35 years old in good health. Some clones in this sample may be carry-over from other donors' samples. The sequencing input was memory CD8+ T cells from PBMCs. The subset is: CD45RO+ cells pooled with CCR7-negative TemRA cells. The chain uses TRBV27 and TRBJ2-1; no clear D. CDR3 bases: TGTGCCAGCAGCTACTCAAATTCGGCCTACAATGAGCAGTTCTTC. It specifies CASSYSNSAYNEQFF.